Described below is a single T cell receptor (beta chain) sequence and its context. The antigen is unknown. The data were obtained in a study of T-cell reconstitution after alpha-beta-depleted transplantation in children. Points from the study as a whole: At the one-year point after transplant, T-cell counts and TCRbeta diversity were found to come mostly from T cells that had been newly produced.

Unique molecular identifiers were built into the TCRbeta library. MiXCR was run by TCRdb on the PCR reads, yielding one entry per CDR3 protein. This sample has about 400,000 distinct CDR3 sequences; 15% to 20% occur once, and the top ten carry approximately 29%. CDR3 length: 13 amino acids. V was pared by 2 bases and J by 4 bases, with 9 bases between. CDR1 is SNHLY and CDR2 is FYNNEI in the germline V gene. This clonotype was sampled from a boy under two years old who had a stem cell transplant for Wiskott-Aldrich syndrome, so the T cells may come from the graft donor. The sequenced sample was PBMCs, mostly from graft donor cells, obtained 360 days after TCRalphabeta/CD19-depleted stem cell transplant. J is TRBJ2-7 and V is TRBV2; the D gene is possibly TRBD1 (5 bases). The CDR3 nucleotides read TGTGCCAGCAGTGAATACAGGACGTACGAGCAGTACTTC. Its protein product is CASSEYRTYEQYF.